This is a list of T cell receptor beta chains from one sample in a study of regulatory T cells in long-lasting Graves disease. TCRdb ran MiXCR on the multiplex PCR reads and lists one entry per CDR3 protein. The sample lists 400,000 to 550,000 distinct CDR3 sequences, approximately 16% occurring once. This sample was also put to use in a study of T cells in Graves' hyperthyroidism and ophthalmopathy.

Sample: peripheral blood mononuclear cells (PBMCs), taken at new diagnosis, from a patient treated with antithyroid drugs. The receptors were sampled from a woman in her 30s with Graves disease. Both conserved end residues are part of each CDR3. The D gene is left open where the match is weak. The size entry is marked missing in some rows and otherwise reads once, few, many or a size class.

clone_size	v_call	j_call	d_call	cdr3_nt	cdr3_aa
few	TRBV5-6	TRBJ2-5	.	TGTGCCAGCAGCGGAAGGTGGCAAGAGACCCAGTACTTC	CASSGRWQETQYF
many	TRBV20-1	TRBJ2-1	.	TGCAGTGCTAGGACACACGTCGAGCAGTTCTTC	CSARTHVEQFF
many	TRBV7-9	TRBJ2-7	.	TGTGCCAGCAGCTTAGGGGCGGCTATGAGGGAGCAGTACTTC	CASSLGAAMREQYF
few	TRBV6-1	TRBJ2-7	TRBD2	TGTGCCAGCAGTGACCGACTAGCGCCCTACGAGCAGTACTTC	CASSDRLAPYEQYF
many	TRBV5-4	TRBJ2-3	TRBD2	TGTGCCAGCAGCCGCGGCCTAAGACTAGCGGGAGGGTCTAGCACAGATACGCAGTATTTT	CASSRGLRLAGGSSTDTQYF
.	TRBV14	TRBJ2-1	.	TGTGCCAGCAGTCAAAGGGCAACAAATGAGCAGTTCTTC	CASSQRATNEQFF
many	TRBV7-9	TRBJ2-5	TRBD2	TGTGCCAGCAGCCCCCGACTAGCGGGAGGCCTCCAAGAGACCCAGTACTTC	CASSPRLAGGLQETQYF
many	TRBV27	TRBJ2-2	.	TGTGCCAGCAGTTTCACCCAAGCTCTCAATTCAGGGGGTCTCGGGAGCACCGGGGAGCTGTTTTTT	CASSFTQALNSGGLGSTGELFF
many	TRBV5-5	TRBJ2-7	TRBD1	TGTGCCAGCAGCTTGGCCGAGGACAGGGTGGGGTACGAGCAGTACTTC	CASSLAEDRVGYEQYF
many	TRBV3-1	TRBJ2-7	.	TGTGCCAGCAGCCAAGGAGCGGGCAGGGGGTACTACGAGCAGTACTTC	CASSQGAGRGYYEQYF
few	TRBV10-2	TRBJ1-2	TRBD1	TGCGCCAGCAGCTTACAGGGGTCCTACTATGGCTACACCTTC	CASSLQGSYYGYTF
many	TRBV11-3	TRBJ2-3	.	TGTGCCAGCAGCCCCCGGCGGGGTGCAGATACGCAGTATTTT	CASSPRRGADTQYF
many	TRBV7-2	TRBJ2-1	TRBD1	TGTGCCAGCAGCATCAGGGGGTTGGTTCGGCCTGAGCAGTTCTTC	CASSIRGLVRPEQFF
many	TRBV7-8	TRBJ1-3	.	TGTGCCAGCAGCCTCGGCTACAGGGCGTCCTCTGGAAACACCATATATTTT	CASSLGYRASSGNTIYF
many	TRBV7-8	TRBJ2-7	TRBD2	TGTGCCAGCAGCTCCCCCGGGACTAGCGTCAACGAGCAGTACTTC	CASSSPGTSVNEQYF
few	TRBV4-1	TRBJ2-3	TRBD2	TGCGCCAGCAGCCAACCAGCGGGAGGGCCCACGCAGTATTTT	CASSQPAGGPTQYF
many	TRBV28	TRBJ2-3	TRBD2	TGTGCCAGCTGGCCACTTGCGGGAGAGACAGATACGCAGTATTTT	CASWPLAGETDTQYF
many	TRBV7-9	TRBJ2-7	.	TGTGCCAGCAGCTCCCTGTCCGGTTACGAGCAGTACTTC	CASSSLSGYEQYF
.	TRBV6-5	TRBJ2-4	TRBD2	TGTGCCAGCAGTTACTCGGTGGGGGAGGGAGCCAAAAACATTCAGTACTTC	CASSYSVGEGAKNIQYF
many	TRBV6-2/TRBV6-3	TRBJ2-7	.	TGTGCCAGCAGTTACTCTTGGCGGGCCAGCTCCTACGAGCAGTACTTC	CASSYSWRASSYEQYF
many	TRBV6-5	TRBJ1-2	TRBD1	TGTGCCAGCAGTTATTCGAGAAAAGCACAGGGGCGTGGCTACACCTTC	CASSYSRKAQGRGYTF
.	TRBV28	TRBJ2-7	TRBD2	TGTGCCAGCAGTTCCCCCGGGGGGGGAGTCGACCGCTACGAGCAGTACTTC	CASSSPGGGVDRYEQYF
many	TRBV20-1	TRBJ2-3	TRBD2	TGCAGTGCTAGAGCTACTAGCGGCACAGATACGCAGTATTTT	CSARATSGTDTQYF
.	TRBV14	TRBJ2-2	TRBD1	TGTGTCAGCAGCCAAGACAGGGCCGGGGAGCTGTTTTTT	CVSSQDRAGELFF
many	TRBV12-5	TRBJ2-1	TRBD2	TGTGCTAGTGGTTTCGGGCTAGCGGGGAGCAATGAGCAGTTCTTC	CASGFGLAGSNEQFF
many	TRBV20-1	TRBJ2-5	.	TGCAGTGCCGCCAACCCCGAAAAGTTAGAAGAGACCCAGTACTTC	CSAANPEKLEETQYF
many	TRBV13	TRBJ2-2	TRBD2	TGTGCCAGCAGCTTCCCCAGCGGGAGTAAAAGCGGGGAGCTGTTTTTT	CASSFPSGSKSGELFF
few	TRBV5-1	TRBJ2-2	TRBD2	TGCGCCAGCAGCTCGATAGCGGGAGGGAACACCGGGGAGCTGTTTTTT	CASSSIAGGNTGELFF
.	TRBV11-2	TRBJ2-2	TRBD2	TGTGCCAGCAGCCCCCAAGCGGGAGAGGCCACCGGGGAGCTGTTTTTT	CASSPQAGEATGELFF
few	TRBV30	TRBJ2-7	.	TGTGCCTGGAGTAAGAGAGGGATTGACTACGAGCAGTACTTC	CAWSKRGIDYEQYF
many	TRBV11-3	TRBJ2-1	.	TGTGCCAGCAGCCAACCGGGACACGGACTCAATGAGCAGTTCTTC	CASSQPGHGLNEQFF
many	TRBV12-3/TRBV12-4	TRBJ1-4	.	TGTGCCAGCTCGACGGAAGGGGGATATGAAAAACTGTTTTTT	CASSTEGGYEKLFF
many	TRBV5-1	TRBJ1-1	.	TGCGCCAGCAGCTTGGAAGGGGGAGACACTGAAGCTTTCTTT	CASSLEGGDTEAFF
.	TRBV5-4	TRBJ1-2	TRBD1	TGTGCCAGCAGCTGGGACAGGGATGGCTACACCTTC	CASSWDRDGYTF
many	TRBV10-3	TRBJ1-4	.	TGTGCCACCGCCGAGGGGATTTATGAAAAACTGTTTTTT	CATAEGIYEKLFF
many	TRBV7-2	TRBJ2-7	.	TGTGCCAGCAGCTCACACAGTATTCCCGAGCAGTACTTC	CASSSHSIPEQYF